A single sample gave rise to the 3 T cell receptor beta chains below, sequenced in a study of shared clonotypes between healthy human individuals. This table comes from immunoSEQ multiplex PCR, and its TCRdb copy is limited to in-frame clones, with some not included. Here the sample spans about 2 million clones, roughly 94% being singletons. The sample consisted of naive CD4+ T cells sorted from blood. Stated subset: CD45RA+ positively selected. The receptor set was obtained from a man aged 18 to 35 in good health.

The chain has TRBV7-9 and TRBJ2-3, with a possible D match to TRBD1 (6 bases). Trimming shortened V by 4 bases and J by 1 base, and 9 bases separated the two germline ends. Germline values: CDR1 SEHNR, CDR2 FQNEAQ (reference sequence). The CDR3 contains 14 residues. The CDR3 spells CASSSQGGTDTQYF. In nucleotides, the CDR3 is TGTGCCAGCAGCTCACAGGGAGGCACAGATACGCAGTATTTT.

The V call is TRBV6-1, the J call TRBJ2-3; D remains unclear. CDR1 and CDR2 from the germline V gene are MNHNS and SASEGT. This CDR3 is 11 amino acids long. Trimming left V 0 bases short and J 12 bases short, with 7 bases between. The CDR3: CASSEAHSQYF. The CDR3 DNA reads as TGTGCCAGCAGTGAAGCACATTCACAGTATTTT.

CDR3 in DNA: TGCGCCAGTGCCGGGACTCGGGGATCCTACGAGCAGTACTTC. Protein product: CASAGTRGSYEQYF. The chain combines TRBV10-2 with TRBJ2-7; D possibly corresponds to TRBD2 (6 bases). Per germline, CDR1 WSHSY and CDR2 SAAADI. V lost 9 bases and J lost 1, with 16 bases in between. The CDR3 loop spans 14 amino acids.